These T cell receptor beta chains were read from a single sample in a study of shared clonotypes between healthy human individuals. Generated by immunoSEQ multiplex PCR, the TCRdb table keeps only in-frame clones and is missing some. The data show roughly 490,000 clones, with 75% to 85% seen just once and about an eighth held by the top ten. What was sequenced was PBMCs. The receptors shown here come from a woman in her forties in good health. Some clones in this sample may be carry-over from other donors' samples. CDR3s include the opening cysteine and the closing phenylalanine or tryptophan. Fields, in order: J gene, V gene, D gene, clone size, CDR3 DNA, CDR3 protein. D genes are given only for firm matches. Clone size is not always given. Where it is, it says once, few, many or a class for expanded clones.

j_gene: TRBJ2-1
v_gene: TRBV2
d_gene: -
abundance: -
CDR3nt: TGTGCCAGCAGGATCGGGAGCCACAATGAGCAGTTCTTC
CDR3aa: CASRIGSHNEQFF

j_gene: TRBJ2-1
v_gene: TRBV7-2
d_gene: TRBD2
abundance: -
CDR3nt: TGTGCCAGCAGCTCCGGGACTAGCGTTCGTGAGCAGTTCTTC
CDR3aa: CASSSGTSVREQFF

j_gene: TRBJ1-1
v_gene: TRBV11-3
d_gene: -
abundance: -
CDR3nt: TGTGCCAGCAGCTTAGGGAGGACTGAAGCTTTCTTT
CDR3aa: CASSLGRTEAFF

j_gene: TRBJ1-2
v_gene: TRBV6-1
d_gene: -
abundance: few
CDR3nt: TGTGCCAGCTCATCCACCTTTGGCTACACCTTC
CDR3aa: CASSSTFGYTF

j_gene: TRBJ1-1
v_gene: TRBV6-4
d_gene: -
abundance: many
CDR3nt: TGTGCCAGCAGTGTGTCAGGGGAGAACACTGAAGCTTTCTTT
CDR3aa: CASSVSGENTEAFF

j_gene: TRBJ2-4
v_gene: TRBV2
d_gene: TRBD2
abundance: -
CDR3nt: TGTGCCAGCAGTGAAAACGGGAGGGCCCCGGCCAAAAACATTCAGTACTTC
CDR3aa: CASSENGRAPAKNIQYF

j_gene: TRBJ2-1
v_gene: TRBV29-1
d_gene: -
abundance: -
CDR3nt: TGCAGCGTCCCCAGGGAGGATGAGCAGTTCTTC
CDR3aa: CSVPREDEQFF

j_gene: TRBJ2-1
v_gene: TRBV7-8
d_gene: TRBD1
abundance: few
CDR3nt: TGTGCCAGCAGCTTGCTGGGACAGGGGGTGTACAATGAGCAGTTCTTC
CDR3aa: CASSLLGQGVYNEQFF

j_gene: TRBJ2-7
v_gene: TRBV19
d_gene: -
abundance: -
CDR3nt: TGTGCCAGTACACCACCGGGACACGGCCGATACGAGCAGTACTTC
CDR3aa: CASTPPGHGRYEQYF

j_gene: TRBJ2-1
v_gene: TRBV27
d_gene: TRBD1
abundance: -
CDR3nt: TGTGCCAGCAGTTCCAATCGACCGGGGACAGGGGTGTCGGGTGAGCAGTTCTTC
CDR3aa: CASSSNRPGTGVSGEQFF

j_gene: TRBJ2-1
v_gene: TRBV7-6
d_gene: TRBD2
abundance: -
CDR3nt: TGTGCCAGCAGCTACTCTAGCGGGTACAATGAGCAGTTCTTC
CDR3aa: CASSYSSGYNEQFF

j_gene: TRBJ1-6
v_gene: TRBV30
d_gene: -
abundance: -
CDR3nt: TGTGCCTGGAGCGGGAATTCACCCCTCCACTTT
CDR3aa: CAWSGNSPLHF

j_gene: TRBJ2-7
v_gene: TRBV6-6
d_gene: -
abundance: many
CDR3nt: TGTGCCAGCAGTTACTCGCCAACATCCTACGAGCAGTACTTC
CDR3aa: CASSYSPTSYEQYF

j_gene: TRBJ1-2
v_gene: TRBV7-9
d_gene: -
abundance: -
CDR3nt: TGTGCCAGCAGCTTAGCCACGGGCTATGGCTACACCTTC
CDR3aa: CASSLATGYGYTF

j_gene: TRBJ2-7
v_gene: TRBV6-5
d_gene: -
abundance: -
CDR3nt: TGTGCCAGCAGTTACGATGGTACCTCCTACGAGCAGTACTTC
CDR3aa: CASSYDGTSYEQYF

j_gene: TRBJ2-2
v_gene: TRBV6-1
d_gene: TRBD2
abundance: few
CDR3nt: TGTGCCAGCAGTGAATCCCCAACTAGCGGCTCATCGTTTTTT
CDR3aa: CASSESPTSGSSFF

j_gene: TRBJ1-4
v_gene: TRBV19
d_gene: -
abundance: -
CDR3nt: TGTGCCAGTGCCAAGGTTGGGACCCTGGCTGAAAAACTGTTTTTT
CDR3aa: CASAKVGTLAEKLFF

j_gene: TRBJ2-1
v_gene: TRBV20-1
d_gene: -
abundance: -
CDR3nt: TGCAGTGCTAGCGGTACCGAGCAGTTCTTC
CDR3aa: CSASGTEQFF

j_gene: TRBJ2-7
v_gene: TRBV28
d_gene: -
abundance: -
CDR3nt: TGTGCCAGCACTTCCGATGGCGAGCAGTACTTC
CDR3aa: CASTSDGEQYF

j_gene: TRBJ1-4
v_gene: TRBV18
d_gene: TRBD1
abundance: once
CDR3nt: TGTGCCAGCTCACCAGGGACAGAGCTTGAAAAACTGTTTTTT
CDR3aa: CASSPGTELEKLFF

j_gene: TRBJ1-2
v_gene: TRBV21-1
d_gene: -
abundance: -
CDR3nt: TGTGCCAGCAGTCAAACTCCCTCCTATGGCTACACCTTC
CDR3aa: CASSQTPSYGYTF

j_gene: TRBJ1-1
v_gene: TRBV9
d_gene: TRBD1
abundance: few
CDR3nt: TGTGCCAGCAGCGTAGGGACAGGAAGTACCCTTGAAGCTTTCTTT
CDR3aa: CASSVGTGSTLEAFF

j_gene: TRBJ2-5
v_gene: TRBV10-3
d_gene: -
abundance: -
CDR3nt: TGTGCCATAGCCCAAAACGGGGGACAAGAGACCCAGTACTTC
CDR3aa: CAIAQNGGQETQYF

j_gene: TRBJ2-7
v_gene: TRBV27
d_gene: -
abundance: once
CDR3nt: TGTGCCAGCAGCCTTGACCCGGGACACCAAATCTACGAGCAGTACTTC
CDR3aa: CASSLDPGHQIYEQYF